Below are 25 T cell receptor beta chains sequenced from a single sample in a study of T cell changes during pregnancy in multiple sclerosis. Profiled with immunoSEQ multiplex PCR; TCRdb holds only in-frame clones, not every one. This sample has roughly 84,000 clones; just under 95% occur once, and the top ten carry approximately 1.3%. The sequences come from peripheral blood, collected in the third trimester of pregnancy. Receptor source: a female donor in good health, enrolled as a control in a pregnancy study.

The chain links TRBV2 to TRBJ2-5; maybe TRBD2 (7 bases). Trimming took off 5 bases at V and 4 bases at J, with 14 bases between the two ends. This CDR3 is built from 14 residues. Germline V lookup: CDR1 SNHLY, CDR2 FYNNEI. CDR3 DNA: TGTGCCAGCAGTCGAGAGGGAGGGGGAGAGACCCAGTACTTC. It codes for CASSREGGGETQYF. Combining the CDR3 with reference TRBV2 and TRBJ2-5 gives the whole variable domain EPEVTQTPSHQVTQMGQEVILRCVPISNHLYFYWYRQILGQKVEFLVSFYNNEISEKSEIFDDQFSVERPDGSNFTLKIRSTKLEDSAMYFCASSREGGGETQYFGPGTRLLVL.

V is TRBV5-1 and J is TRBJ2-1; a possible D gene is TRBD1 (6 bases). Deletions cut 4 bases from V and 0 bases from J, with 14 bases between. The CDR3 spans 16 residues. Germline CDR1 and CDR2: SGHRS and YFSETQ. The chain's CDR3 is CASSVTGSSSYNEQFF. The DNA of the CDR3 is TGCGCCAGCAGCGTCACAGGGTCAAGCTCCTACAATGAGCAGTTCTTC.

The chain employs TRBV11-2 and TRBJ2-7; no clear D. The germline V gene has CDR1 SGHAT and CDR2 FQNNGV. The CDR3 has 13 residues. Trimming stripped 1 base from V and 3 bases from J, with 7 bases between. The CDR3 sequence is CASSLVVGYEQYF. The DNA of the CDR3 is TGTGCCAGCAGCTTAGTAGTCGGCTACGAGCAGTACTTC.

V usage is TRBV5-1 and J usage is TRBJ2-7, with 8 bases aligning to TRBD2. CDR3 length: 15 residues. V gave up 0 bases and J gave up 5 bases; unmatched junction bases: 7. From germline, CDR1 is SGHRS and CDR2 YFSETQ. Written as DNA, the CDR3 is TGCGCCAGCAGCTTGGGGCCGGGAGGGCCCCACGAGCAGTACTTC. Translation: CASSLGPGGPHEQYF.

The V gene is TRBV7-6, the J gene TRBJ2-3; D may be TRBD2 (6 bases). With 1 base removed from V and 8 bases from J, the gap between germline ends came to 31 bases. The CDR3 spans 20 residues. Germline V gene lookup returns CDR1 SGHVS and CDR2 FNYEAQ. The CDR3 spells CASSLGGYHLADPSGGTQYF. The CDR3 DNA reads TGTGCCAGCAGCTTAGGAGGATACCACTTAGCGGACCCCTCCGGGGGTACGCAGTATTTT.

The V gene is TRBV4-2, the J gene TRBJ2-1, with 7 positions matching TRBD2. CDR1 and CDR2 (germline): LGHNA, YNFKEQ. V lost 4 bases, J lost 8 bases, and 11 bases stayed unmatched. CDR3 length: 15 amino acids. The CDR3 region has the DNA TGTGCCAGCAGCCGCCGGGGAGGGGAGGTGGATGAGCAGTTCTTC. Protein sequence: CASSRRGGEVDEQFF.

This rearrangement joins TRBV2 to TRBJ1-4; weak D call: TRBD1 (6 bases). Per germline, CDR1 SNHLY and CDR2 FYNNEI. Between the trimmed V and J ends, which lost 6 bases and 0 bases, there was a span of 14 bases. The CDR3 covers 16 residues. CDR3 nucleotide sequence: TGTGCCAGCAGCCCCCTACAGGGTTCAACTAATGAAAAACTGTTTTTT. Translation gives CASSPLQGSTNEKLFF. Full variable domain (rest looked up from reference TRBV2 and TRBJ1-4): EPEVTQTPSHQVTQMGQEVILRCVPISNHLYFYWYRQILGQKVEFLVSFYNNEISEKSEIFDDQFSVERPDGSNFTLKIRSTKLEDSAMYFCASSPLQGSTNEKLFFGSGTQLSVL.

The V gene is TRBV9, the J gene TRBJ2-2, with 7 bases matching TRBD1. CDR3 length: 15 residues. The germline V gene encodes CDR1 SGDLS and CDR2 YYNGEE. Unmatched junction bases numbered 4, after V lost 4 bases and J lost 1 base. CDR3 nucleotides: TGTGCCAGCAGCCCCCGGACAGGGAACACCGGGGAGCTGTTTTTT. This codes for CASSPRTGNTGELFF.

V usage is TRBV5-1 and J usage is TRBJ1-4, with TRBD1 matching 7 bases. Germline CDR1 SGHRS, CDR2 YFSETQ. This CDR3 is built from 14 residues. The V gene end was trimmed by 4 bases and the J gene end by 6 bases; junction bases not matched to a gene: 6. Here the CDR3 DNA reads TGCGCCAGCAGCCCGAGGGGGACAGATGAAAAACTGTTTTTT. It specifies CASSPRGTDEKLFF.

This sequence joins TRBV15 and TRBJ2-1; unclear D gene. The germline V gene encodes CDR1 LNHNV and CDR2 YYDKDF (reference sequence). With 1 base removed from V and 0 bases from J, the gap between germline ends came to 7 bases. This CDR3 has 15 amino acids. Written as DNA, the CDR3 is TGTGCCACCAGCAGAGTGCAGGACTCCTACAATGAGCAGTTCTTC. Amino acid sequence: CATSRVQDSYNEQFF.

The V call is TRBV28, the J call TRBJ2-5; D is perhaps TRBD2 (6 bases). Trimming cost V 5 bases and J 5 bases, with 18 bases left between them. This CDR3 region has 15 residues. Germline-derived CDR1 and CDR2 are MDHEN and SYDVKM. The CDR3 coding sequence is TGTGCCAGCAGTCAGTGGGGGGACTCGCAGGAGACCCAGTACTTC. This gives the protein CASSQWGDSQETQYF.

This chain uses TRBV30 with TRBJ1-1; 7 bases are shared with TRBD1. V lost 1 base, J lost 2 bases, and 10 bases stayed unmatched. The CDR3 is 16 amino acids. The germline gives CDR1 GTSNPN, CDR2 SVGIG (reference sequence). CDR3 bases: TGTGCCTGGAGTGATTTAGGGGGCAACCCCAACACTGAAGCTTTCTTT. Amino acid sequence: CAWSDLGGNPNTEAFF. Full variable domain (missing parts from reference TRBV30 and TRBJ1-1): SQTIHQWPATLVQPVGSPLSLECTVEGTSNPNLYWYRQAAGRGLQLLFYSVGIGQISSEVPQNLSASRPQDRQFILSSKKLLLSDSGFYLCAWSDLGGNPNTEAFFGQGTRLTVV.

The chain couples TRBV6-4 to TRBJ2-1; TRBD2 is a possible D gene (5 bases). The CDR3 is 13 amino acids. Trimming took 4 bases from V and 6 from J, leaving 10 bases between them. CDR1 is MRHNA and CDR2 is SNTAGT in the germline V gene. CDR3: CASSGGSVNEQFF. CDR3 in DNA: TGTGCCAGCAGTGGAGGGAGCGTCAATGAGCAGTTCTTC.

V and J are TRBV2 and TRBJ2-1, with TRBD2 matching 7 bases. The CDR3 covers 12 residues. Losses at the gene ends were 4 bases for V and 12 bases for J; bases not matched to a gene: 6. Germline V CDR1 and CDR2: SNHLY, FYNNEI. CDR3 in DNA: TGTGCCAGCAGTGTTACTAGCGCGCGGCAGTTCTTC. Encoded protein: CASSVTSARQFF.

The genes are TRBV28 and TRBJ1-2; 8 nucleotides line up with TRBD1. Germline lookup yields CDR1 MDHEN and CDR2 SYDVKM. The CDR3 is 16 amino acids. The trim removed 6 bases at V and 3 bases at J, leaving 12 bases unmatched. The CDR3 DNA reads TGTGCCAGCAGAGGACAGGGCGGGGGTGACGACTATGGCTACACCTTC. Translating it yields CASRGQGGGDDYGYTF.

The V and J genes are TRBV7-6 and TRBJ1-3; D is possibly TRBD1 (5 bases). V was cut by 2 bases and J by 3 bases, with 14 bases left in between. Germline loops: CDR1 SGHVS, CDR2 FNYEAQ. The CDR3 is 16 amino acids. CDR3 amino acids: CASSLTPGGVGNTIYF. CDR3 nucleotides: TGTGCCAGCAGCTTAACACCGGGGGGGGTTGGAAACACCATATATTTT.

The chain combines TRBV5-8 with TRBJ2-7, with D tentatively TRBD1 (6 bases). This CDR3 is 14 amino acids long. In germline, CDR1 is SGHTS, CDR2 YDEGEE. The V end was cut by 2 bases, the J end by 3 bases, with 12 bases between. The CDR3 loop reads CASSFTGTNYEQYF. The CDR3 DNA follows: TGTGCCAGCAGCTTCACCGGGACAAACTACGAGCAGTACTTC. Drawing the rest from reference TRBV5-8 and TRBJ2-7, the complete variable domain is EAGVTQSPTHLIKTRGQQATLRCSPISGHTSVYWYQQALGLGLQFLLWYDEGEERNRGNFPPRFSGRQFPNYSSELNVNALELEDSALYLCASSFTGTNYEQYFGPGTRLTVT.

V gene TRBV6-5 combines with J gene TRBJ2-5, with 7 bases that match TRBD2. The DNA end favors TRBJ2-7, so the J call may be wrong. Per the germline V gene, CDR1 is MNHEY and CDR2 is SVGAGI. This CDR3 has 14 residues. CDR3 loop: CASGVGGSKYEQYF. In nucleotides, the CDR3 is TGTGCCAGCGGGGTTGGCGGGAGTAAGTACGAGCAGTACTTC.

The chain has TRBV4-1 and TRBJ1-4; 7 bases agree with TRBD1. This CDR3 has 16 amino acids. Germline V gene lookup returns CDR1 MGHRA and CDR2 YSYEKL. Germline trimming cut 1 base from V and 6 bases from J; bases unmatched to any gene: 8. As DNA, the CDR3 is TGCGCCAGCAGCCAAGCTGGCTCAGGACAGGATGAAAAACTGTTTTTT. Amino acids: CASSQAGSGQDEKLFF.

This rearrangement joins TRBV6-1 to TRBJ2-7; 9 nucleotides align to TRBD2. The germline V gene has CDR1 MNHNS and CDR2 SASEGT. There are 18 residues in the CDR3. V lost 3 bases, J lost 0 bases, and 12 bases stayed unmatched. The CDR3 loop reads CASSEETSGYRSSYEQYF. In DNA form, the CDR3 reads TGTGCCAGCAGTGAGGAGACTAGCGGATATCGGAGCTCCTACGAGCAGTACTTC.

V is TRBV7-8 and J is TRBJ1-5, with 8 bases matching TRBD1. V trimming: 5 bases; J trimming: 2 bases; junction bases outside the gene matches: 8. The CDR3 is 16 residues long. Looked up from germline, CDR1 is SGHVS and CDR2 is FQNEAQ. CDR3 sequence reads: CASSRATGDRNQPQHF. DNA for the CDR3: TGTGCCAGCAGCCGTGCGACAGGGGATCGCAATCAGCCCCAGCATTTT.

The genes are TRBV13 and TRBJ1-2; maybe TRBD1 (5 bases). Germline CDR1 PRHDT, CDR2 FYEKMQ (reference sequence). The V and J ends lost 8 bases and 7 bases respectively, with 26 bases between them. The CDR3 runs 16 residues. In nucleotides, the CDR3 is TGTGCCAGCCGCGGACCGAATCAAGCAGGGAGGACTGGCTACACCTTC. It translates to CASRGPNQAGRTGYTF.

V and J are TRBV27 and TRBJ2-5; 9 nucleotides line up with TRBD1. Trimming cost V 3 bases and J 10 bases; bases outside gene matches: 6. The CDR3 totals 13 residues. Germline V gene sequence: CDR1 MNHEY, CDR2 SMNVEV (reference sequence). CDR3 residues: CASSFAGQGDQYF. The DNA for the CDR3 is TGTGCCAGCAGTTTTGCGGGACAGGGCGACCAGTACTTC.

The chain couples TRBV5-1 to TRBJ2-3, with D perhaps matching TRBD2 (6 bases). V lost 0 bases, J lost 2 bases, and 16 bases lay in between. The CDR3 loop spans 17 amino acids. Germline assignment: CDR1 SGHRS and CDR2 YFSETQ. CDR3 nucleotide sequence: TGCGCCAGCAGCTTGGGGTCTGGCGGGAACTTCACAGATACGCAGTATTTT. As protein: CASSLGSGGNFTDTQYF.

J is TRBJ2-1 and V is TRBV28; 7 nucleotides line up with TRBD1. Germline V gene data show CDR1 as MDHEN and CDR2 as SYDVKM. The V gene end was trimmed by 3 bases and the J gene end by 3 bases; junction bases not matched to a gene: 8. This CDR3 has 16 residues. CDR3 nucleotide sequence: TGTGCCAGCAGTTTCTACCGGGACAGCTACTACAATGAGCAGTTCTTC. It specifies CASSFYRDSYYNEQFF. Variable domain in full (rest from reference TRBV28 and TRBJ2-1): DVKVTQSSRYLVKRTGEKVFLECVQDMDHENMFWYRQDPGLGLRLIYFSYDVKMKEKGDIPEGYSVSREKKERFSLILESASTNQTSMYLCASSFYRDSYYNEQFFGPGTRLTVL.